This TCR beta chain is drawn from a study of T cells in women clearing cervical HPV infection. Study-level points and caveats: Repertoire richness, not evenness, was significantly elevated in CIN3+ cases versus controls. TRBV6-7 abundance was lower in cases than controls (about 0.099% versus 0.16%).

With regard to this clone: Antigen specificity is unknown. The missing CDR3 end, 3 residues past where the read stops, is filled in from the germline J gene.

Cervical HPV DNA detected by MY09/MY11 PCR, typed by dot-blot. Profiling relied on immunoSEQ multiplex PCR, and the TCRdb table lists in-frame clones only, not all of them. This sample contains around 20,000 clones. The CDR3 is 16 amino acids. Germline CDR1 is SGHVS and CDR2 is FQNEAQ. Source material: blood buffy coat. This TCR was sampled from a woman aged 18-70 years with a cervical HPV16 infection that either progressed to CIN3+ or cleared (not recorded which). J is TRBJ2-3 and V is TRBV7-8; 8 bases are a match to TRBD1. The CDR3 DNA, read in part, is TGTGCCAGCAGCTCCGCAGGGGGCGCAGGCAATCAGCCG. Residues: CASSSAGGAGNQP. The complete CDR3 protein is CASSSAGGAGNQPQYF.